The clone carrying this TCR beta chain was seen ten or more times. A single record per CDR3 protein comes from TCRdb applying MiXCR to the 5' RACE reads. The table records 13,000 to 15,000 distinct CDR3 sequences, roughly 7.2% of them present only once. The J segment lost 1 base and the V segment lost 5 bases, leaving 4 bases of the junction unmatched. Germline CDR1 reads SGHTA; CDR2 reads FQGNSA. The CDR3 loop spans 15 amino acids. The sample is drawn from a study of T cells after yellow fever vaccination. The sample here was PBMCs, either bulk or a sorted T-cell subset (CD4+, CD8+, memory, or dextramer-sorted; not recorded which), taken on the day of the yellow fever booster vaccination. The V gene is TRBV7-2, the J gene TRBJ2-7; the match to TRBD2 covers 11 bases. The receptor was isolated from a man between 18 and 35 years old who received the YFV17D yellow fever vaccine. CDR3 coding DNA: TGTGCCAGCAGCCCCACTAGCGGGGGTTCCTACGAGCAGTACTTC. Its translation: CASSPTSGGSYEQYF.